The source of this TCR beta chain is a study of blood T cell repertoires in COVID-19. The germline gives CDR1 SGHTA, CDR2 FQGNSA. This CDR3 spans 15 amino acids. The V and J ends lost 1 base and 2 bases respectively, with 8 bases between them. Per the original data handling: Amplification from reference gene primers served as the basis for estimated nucleated cell counts. Libraries were prepared by immunoSEQ multiplex PCR; TCRdb keeps only in-frame clonotypes and omits some of them. The V and J calls and clone size were taken over from that table, and D and trimming were inferred from the DNA. The sample holds 44,000 or so clones, roughly 90% seen once.

V usage is TRBV7-2 and J usage is TRBJ2-2; D ambiguous. The receptor comes from a human donor in a cohort sampled during active COVID-19. The sample comprised peripheral blood. The CDR3 loop is CASSLDGRNTGELFF. CDR3 nucleotides: TGTGCCAGCAGCTTAGATGGCAGAAACACCGGGGAGCTGTTTTTT.